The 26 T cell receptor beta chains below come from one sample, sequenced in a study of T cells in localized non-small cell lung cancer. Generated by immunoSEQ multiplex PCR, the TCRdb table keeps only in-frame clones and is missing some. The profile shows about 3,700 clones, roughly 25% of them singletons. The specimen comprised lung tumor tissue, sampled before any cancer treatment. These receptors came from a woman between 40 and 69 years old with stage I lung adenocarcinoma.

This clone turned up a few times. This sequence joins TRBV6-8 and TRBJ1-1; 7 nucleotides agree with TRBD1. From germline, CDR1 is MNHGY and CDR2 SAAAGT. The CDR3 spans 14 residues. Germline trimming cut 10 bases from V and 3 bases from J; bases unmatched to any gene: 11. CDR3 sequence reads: CAITKTGSDTEAFF. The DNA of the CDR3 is TGTGCCATCACCAAGACAGGGTCGGACACTGAAGCTTTCTTT.

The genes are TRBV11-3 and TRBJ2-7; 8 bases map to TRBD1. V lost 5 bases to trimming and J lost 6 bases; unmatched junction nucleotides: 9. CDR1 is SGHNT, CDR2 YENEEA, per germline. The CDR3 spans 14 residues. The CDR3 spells CASSPRQGMGEQYF. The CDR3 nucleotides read TGTGCCAGCAGCCCAAGACAGGGGATGGGCGAGCAGTACTTC.

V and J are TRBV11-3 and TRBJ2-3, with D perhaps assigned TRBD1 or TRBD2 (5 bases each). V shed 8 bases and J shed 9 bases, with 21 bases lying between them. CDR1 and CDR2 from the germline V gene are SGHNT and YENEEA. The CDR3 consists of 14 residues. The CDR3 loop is CASQSGPPGKTQYF. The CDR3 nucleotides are TGTGCCAGCCAATCGGGACCCCCTGGGAAGACGCAGTATTTT. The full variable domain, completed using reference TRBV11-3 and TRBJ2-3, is EAGVVQSPRYKIIEKKQPVAFWCNPISGHNTLYWYLQNLGQGPELLIRYENEEAVDDSQLPKDRFSAERLKGVDSTLKIQPAELGDSAVYLCASQSGPPGKTQYFGPGTRLTVL.

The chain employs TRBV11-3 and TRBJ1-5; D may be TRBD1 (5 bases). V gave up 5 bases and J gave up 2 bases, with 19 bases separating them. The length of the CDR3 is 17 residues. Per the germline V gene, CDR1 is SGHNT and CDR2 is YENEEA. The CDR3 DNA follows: TGTGCCAGCAGCAAACGTGGGGGAAGGGGTGGCAATCAGCCCCAGCATTTT. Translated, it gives CASSKRGGRGGNQPQHF.

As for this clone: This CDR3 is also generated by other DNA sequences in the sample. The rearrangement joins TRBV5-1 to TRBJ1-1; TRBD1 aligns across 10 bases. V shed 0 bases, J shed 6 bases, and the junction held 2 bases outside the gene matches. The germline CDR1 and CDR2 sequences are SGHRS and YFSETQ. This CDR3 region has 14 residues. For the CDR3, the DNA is TGCGCCAGCAGCTTGGGAGGACAGGGGGCTGAAGCTTTCTTT. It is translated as CASSLGGQGAEAFF.

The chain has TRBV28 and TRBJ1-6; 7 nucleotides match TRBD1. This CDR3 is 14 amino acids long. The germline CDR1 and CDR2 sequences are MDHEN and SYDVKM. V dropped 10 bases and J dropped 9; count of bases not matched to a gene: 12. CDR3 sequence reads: CATSKGARGSPLHF. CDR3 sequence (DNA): TGTGCCACCTCAAAGGGGGCGCGGGGTTCACCCCTCCACTTT. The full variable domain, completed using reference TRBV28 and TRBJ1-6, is DVKVTQSSRYLVKRTGEKVFLECVQDMDHENMFWYRQDPGLGLRLIYFSYDVKMKEKGDIPEGYSVSREKKERFSLILESASTNQTSMYLCATSKGARGSPLHFGNGTRLTVT.

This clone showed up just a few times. CDR3 DNA: TGTGCCAGCAGTTACTCGTACAGGGGAATTCAGCCCCAGCATTTT. This sequence encodes CASSYSYRGIQPQHF. The chain links TRBV6-8 to TRBJ1-5, with 7 bases fitting TRBD1. The J segment lost 6 bases and the V segment lost 0 bases, leaving 5 bases of the junction unmatched. The CDR3 length is 15 residues. Germline V lookup: CDR1 MNHGY, CDR2 SAAAGT.

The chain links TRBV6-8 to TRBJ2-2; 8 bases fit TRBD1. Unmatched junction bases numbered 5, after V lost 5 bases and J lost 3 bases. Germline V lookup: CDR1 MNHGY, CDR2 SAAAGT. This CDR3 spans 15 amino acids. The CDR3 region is CASSTRDRYTGELFF. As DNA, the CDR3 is TGTGCCAGCAGTACCAGGGACAGGTACACCGGGGAGCTGTTTTTT.

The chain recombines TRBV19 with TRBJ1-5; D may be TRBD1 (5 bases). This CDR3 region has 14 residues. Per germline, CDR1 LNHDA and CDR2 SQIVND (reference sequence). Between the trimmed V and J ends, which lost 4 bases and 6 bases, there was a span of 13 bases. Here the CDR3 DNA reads TGTGCCAGTAGTAGATGGCAGGGAGGTCAGCCCCAGCATTTT. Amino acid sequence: CASSRWQGGQPQHF.

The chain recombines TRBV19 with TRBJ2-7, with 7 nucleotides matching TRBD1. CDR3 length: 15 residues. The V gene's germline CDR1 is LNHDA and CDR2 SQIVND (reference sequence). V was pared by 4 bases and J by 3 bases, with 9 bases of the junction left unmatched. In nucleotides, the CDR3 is TGTGCCAGTAGTACAAGCCGGGACAGTCACTACGAGCAGTACTTC. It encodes CASSTSRDSHYEQYF.

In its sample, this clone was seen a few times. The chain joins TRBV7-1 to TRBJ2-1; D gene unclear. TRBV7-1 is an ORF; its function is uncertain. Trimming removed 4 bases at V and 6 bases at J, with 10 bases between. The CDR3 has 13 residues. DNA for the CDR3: TGTGCCAGCAGCTTAGATACGGCCAATGAGCAGTTCTTC. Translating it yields CASSLDTANEQFF.

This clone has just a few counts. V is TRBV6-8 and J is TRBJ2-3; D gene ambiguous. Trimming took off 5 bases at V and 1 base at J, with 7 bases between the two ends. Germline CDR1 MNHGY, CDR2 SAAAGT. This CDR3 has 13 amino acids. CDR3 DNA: TGTGCCAGCAGTGTACCGGGCACAGATACGCAGTATTTT. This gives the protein CASSVPGTDTQYF.

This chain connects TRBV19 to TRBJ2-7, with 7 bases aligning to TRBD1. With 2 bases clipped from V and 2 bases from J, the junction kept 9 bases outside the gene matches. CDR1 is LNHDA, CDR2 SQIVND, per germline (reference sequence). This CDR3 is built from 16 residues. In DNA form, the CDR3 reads TGTGCCAGTAGTATATATGAGGGGACAGCCGCCTACGAGCAGTACTTC. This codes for CASSIYEGTAAYEQYF.

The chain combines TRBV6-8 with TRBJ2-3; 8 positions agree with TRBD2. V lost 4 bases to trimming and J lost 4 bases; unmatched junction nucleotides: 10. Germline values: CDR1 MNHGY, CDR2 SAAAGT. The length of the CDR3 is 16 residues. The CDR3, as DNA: TGTGCCAGCAGTTCTCCCCGGGGGGGTAAGGCAGATACGCAGTATTTT. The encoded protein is CASSSPRGGKADTQYF.

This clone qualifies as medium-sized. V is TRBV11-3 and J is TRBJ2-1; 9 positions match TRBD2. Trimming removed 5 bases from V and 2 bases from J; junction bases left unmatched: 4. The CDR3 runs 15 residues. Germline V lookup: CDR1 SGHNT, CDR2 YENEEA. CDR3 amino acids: CASSRRLAAYNEQFF. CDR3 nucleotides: TGTGCCAGCAGCCGGAGACTAGCGGCCTACAATGAGCAGTTCTTC.

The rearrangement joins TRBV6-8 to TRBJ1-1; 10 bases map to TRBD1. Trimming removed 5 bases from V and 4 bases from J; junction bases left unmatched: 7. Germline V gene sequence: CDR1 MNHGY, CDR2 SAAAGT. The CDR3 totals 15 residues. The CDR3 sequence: CASSRGQGLITEAFF. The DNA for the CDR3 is TGTGCCAGCAGTAGGGGACAGGGGTTGATCACTGAAGCTTTCTTT.

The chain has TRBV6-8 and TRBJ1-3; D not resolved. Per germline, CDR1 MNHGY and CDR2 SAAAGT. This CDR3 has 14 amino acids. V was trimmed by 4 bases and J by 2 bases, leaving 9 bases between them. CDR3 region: CASSSRTAGNTIYF. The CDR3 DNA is TGTGCCAGCAGTTCCCGGACGGCTGGAAACACCATATATTTT.

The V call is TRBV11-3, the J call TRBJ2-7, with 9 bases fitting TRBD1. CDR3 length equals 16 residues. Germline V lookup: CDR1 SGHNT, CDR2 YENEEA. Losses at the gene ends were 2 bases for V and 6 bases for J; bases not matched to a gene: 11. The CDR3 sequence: CASSLPEQGASAEQYF. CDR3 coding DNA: TGTGCCAGCAGCTTACCGGAACAGGGGGCGTCGGCCGAGCAGTACTTC.

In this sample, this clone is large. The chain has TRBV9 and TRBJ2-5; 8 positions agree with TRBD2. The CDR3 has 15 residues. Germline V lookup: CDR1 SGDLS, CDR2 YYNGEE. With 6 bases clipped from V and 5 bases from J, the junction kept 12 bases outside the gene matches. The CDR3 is CASILTRPGGETQYF. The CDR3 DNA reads TGTGCCAGCATTTTAACTCGCCCGGGAGGGGAGACCCAGTACTTC.

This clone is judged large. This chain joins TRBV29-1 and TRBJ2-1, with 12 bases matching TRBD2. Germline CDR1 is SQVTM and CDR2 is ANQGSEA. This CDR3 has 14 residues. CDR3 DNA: TGCGGAGGGACTAGCGGGTTAACCTACAATGAGCAGTTCTTC. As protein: CGGTSGLTYNEQFF.

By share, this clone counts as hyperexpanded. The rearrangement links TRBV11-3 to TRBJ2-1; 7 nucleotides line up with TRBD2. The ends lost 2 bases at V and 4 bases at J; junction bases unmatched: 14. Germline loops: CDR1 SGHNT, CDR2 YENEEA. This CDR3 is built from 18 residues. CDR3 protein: CASSLSIGRGAQYNEQFF. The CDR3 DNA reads TGTGCCAGCAGCTTATCCATAGGGAGGGGAGCGCAGTACAATGAGCAGTTCTTC.

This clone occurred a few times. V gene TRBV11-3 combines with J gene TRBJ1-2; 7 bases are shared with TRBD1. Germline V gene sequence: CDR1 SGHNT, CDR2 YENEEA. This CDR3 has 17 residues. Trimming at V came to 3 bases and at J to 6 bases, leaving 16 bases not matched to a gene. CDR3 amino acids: CASSLGTTGLGFHGYTF. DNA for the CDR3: TGTGCCAGCAGCTTGGGGACGACAGGGCTTGGCTTCCATGGCTACACCTTC.

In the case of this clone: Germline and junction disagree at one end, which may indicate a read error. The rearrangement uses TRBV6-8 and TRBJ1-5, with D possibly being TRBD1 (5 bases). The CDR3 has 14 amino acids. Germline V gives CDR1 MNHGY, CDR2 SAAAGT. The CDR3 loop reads CAISAAGSNQPQHF. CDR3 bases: TGTGCCATCAGTGCGGCAGGGTCAAATCAGCCCCAGCATTTT.

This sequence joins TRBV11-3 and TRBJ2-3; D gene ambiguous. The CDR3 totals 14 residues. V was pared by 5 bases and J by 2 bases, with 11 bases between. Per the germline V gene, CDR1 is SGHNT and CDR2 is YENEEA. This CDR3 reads CASSPGSVTDTQYF. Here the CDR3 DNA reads TGTGCCAGCAGCCCCGGGTCTGTCACAGATACGCAGTATTTT.

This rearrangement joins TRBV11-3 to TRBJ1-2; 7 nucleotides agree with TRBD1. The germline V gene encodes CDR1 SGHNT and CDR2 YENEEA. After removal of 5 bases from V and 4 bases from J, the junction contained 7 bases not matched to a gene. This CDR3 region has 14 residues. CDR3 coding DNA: TGTGCCAGCAGCGCGGGGACAGAGACCTATGGCTACACCTTC. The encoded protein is CASSAGTETYGYTF.

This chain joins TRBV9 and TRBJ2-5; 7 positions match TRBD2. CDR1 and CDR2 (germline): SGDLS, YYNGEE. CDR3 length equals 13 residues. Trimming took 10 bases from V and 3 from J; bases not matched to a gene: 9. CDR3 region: CAGAGRMKETQYF. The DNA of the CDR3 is TGTGCCGGAGCGGGGCGGATGAAAGAGACCCAGTACTTC.